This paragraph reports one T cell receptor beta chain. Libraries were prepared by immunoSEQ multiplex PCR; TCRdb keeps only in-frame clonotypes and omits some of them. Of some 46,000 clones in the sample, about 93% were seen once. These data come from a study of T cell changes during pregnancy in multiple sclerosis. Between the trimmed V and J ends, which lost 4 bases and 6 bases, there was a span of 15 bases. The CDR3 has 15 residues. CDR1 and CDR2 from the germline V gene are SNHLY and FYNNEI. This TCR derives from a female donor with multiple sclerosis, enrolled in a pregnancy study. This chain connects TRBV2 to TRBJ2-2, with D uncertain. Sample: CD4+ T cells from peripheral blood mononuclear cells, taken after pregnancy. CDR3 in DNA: TGTGCCAGCAGTGGGCTAGGTGGTGTATCCGGGGAGCTGTTTTTT. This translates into CASSGLGGVSGELFF.